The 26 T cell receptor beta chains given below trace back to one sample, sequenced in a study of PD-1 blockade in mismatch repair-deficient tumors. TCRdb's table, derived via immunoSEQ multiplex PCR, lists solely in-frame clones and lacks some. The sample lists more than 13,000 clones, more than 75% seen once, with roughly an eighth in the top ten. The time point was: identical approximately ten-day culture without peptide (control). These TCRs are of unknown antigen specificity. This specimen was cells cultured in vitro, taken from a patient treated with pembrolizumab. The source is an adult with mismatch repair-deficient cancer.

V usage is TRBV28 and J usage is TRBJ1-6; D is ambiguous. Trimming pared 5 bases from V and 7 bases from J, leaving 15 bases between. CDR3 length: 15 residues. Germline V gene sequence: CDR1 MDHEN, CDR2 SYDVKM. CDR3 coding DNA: TGTGCCAGCAGTCTGCCTTTTTGGCCGAATTCACCCCTCCACTTT. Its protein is CASSLPFWPNSPLHF.

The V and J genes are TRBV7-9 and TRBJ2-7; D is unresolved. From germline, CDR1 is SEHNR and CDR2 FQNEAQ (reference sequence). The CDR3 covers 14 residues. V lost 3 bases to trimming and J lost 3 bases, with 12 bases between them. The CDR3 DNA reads TGTGCCAGCAGCTTCTACGATGGGTTCTACGAGCAGTACTTC. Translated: CASSFYDGFYEQYF.

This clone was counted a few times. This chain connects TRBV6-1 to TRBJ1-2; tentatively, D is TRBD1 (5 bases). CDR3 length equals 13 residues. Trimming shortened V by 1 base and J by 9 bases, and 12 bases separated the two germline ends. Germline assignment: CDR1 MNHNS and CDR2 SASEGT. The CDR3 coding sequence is TGTGCCAGCAGTGAAGTCGGGGGAGCGAGCTACACCTTC. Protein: CASSEVGGASYTF.

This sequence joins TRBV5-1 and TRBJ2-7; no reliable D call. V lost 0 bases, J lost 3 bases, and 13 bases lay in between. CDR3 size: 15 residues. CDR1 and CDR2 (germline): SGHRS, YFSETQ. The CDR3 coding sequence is TGCGCCAGCAGCTTGGAGGGTACTACCCTCTACGAGCAGTACTTC. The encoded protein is CASSLEGTTLYEQYF.

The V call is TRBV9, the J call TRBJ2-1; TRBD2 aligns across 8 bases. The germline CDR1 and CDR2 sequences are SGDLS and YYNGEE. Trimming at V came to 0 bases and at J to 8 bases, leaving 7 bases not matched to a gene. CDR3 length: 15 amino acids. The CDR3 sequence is CASSVVRAGVDEQFF. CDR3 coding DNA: TGTGCCAGCAGCGTAGTAAGAGCGGGAGTGGATGAGCAGTTCTTC.

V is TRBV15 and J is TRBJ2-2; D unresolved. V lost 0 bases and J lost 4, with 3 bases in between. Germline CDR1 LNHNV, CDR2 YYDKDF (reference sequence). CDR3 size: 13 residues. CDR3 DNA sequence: TGTGCCACCAGCAGAGACCTCACCGGGGAGCTGTTTTTT. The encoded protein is CATSRDLTGELFF.

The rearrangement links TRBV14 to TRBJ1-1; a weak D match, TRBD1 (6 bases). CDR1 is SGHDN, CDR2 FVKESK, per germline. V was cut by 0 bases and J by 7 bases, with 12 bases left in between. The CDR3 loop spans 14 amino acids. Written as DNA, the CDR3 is TGTGCCAGCAGCCAAGAAGGGGGGCAGCTTGAAGCTTTCTTT. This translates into CASSQEGGQLEAFF.

CDR3: CASSVKQETQYF. Here the CDR3 DNA reads TGTGCCAGCTCGGTCAAACAGGAGACCCAGTACTTC. This chain links TRBV18 with TRBJ2-5; D not resolved. The germline V gene encodes CDR1 KGHSH and CDR2 LQKENI. The V and J ends lost 6 bases and 5 bases respectively, with 10 bases between them. CDR3 length: 12 amino acids.

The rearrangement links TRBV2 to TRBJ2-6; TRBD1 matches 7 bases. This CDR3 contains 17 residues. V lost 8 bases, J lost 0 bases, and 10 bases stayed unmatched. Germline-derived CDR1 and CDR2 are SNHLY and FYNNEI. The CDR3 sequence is CASSLKGASSGANVLTF. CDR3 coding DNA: TGTGCCAGCTCGTTAAAGGGGGCAAGCTCTGGGGCCAACGTCCTGACTTTC. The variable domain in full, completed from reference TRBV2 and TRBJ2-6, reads EPEVTQTPSHQVTQMGQEVILRCVPISNHLYFYWYRQILGQKVEFLVSFYNNEISEKSEIFDDQFSVERPDGSNFTLKIRSTKLEDSAMYFCASSLKGASSGANVLTFGAGSRLTVL.

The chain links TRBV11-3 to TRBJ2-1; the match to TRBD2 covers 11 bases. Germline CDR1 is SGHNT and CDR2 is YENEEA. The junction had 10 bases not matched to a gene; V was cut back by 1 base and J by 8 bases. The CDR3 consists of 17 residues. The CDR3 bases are TGTGCCAGCAGCTTAGCCCCCACTAGCGGGAGTCGGTATGAGCAGTTCTTC. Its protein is CASSLAPTSGSRYEQFF.

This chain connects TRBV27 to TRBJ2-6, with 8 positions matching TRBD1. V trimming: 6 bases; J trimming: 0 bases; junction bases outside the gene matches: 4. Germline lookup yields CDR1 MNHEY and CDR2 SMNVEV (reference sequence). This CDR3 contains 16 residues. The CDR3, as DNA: TGTGCCAGCAGGGGGCAGGGGGCCTCTGGGGCCAACGTCCTGACTTTC. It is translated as CASRGQGASGANVLTF.

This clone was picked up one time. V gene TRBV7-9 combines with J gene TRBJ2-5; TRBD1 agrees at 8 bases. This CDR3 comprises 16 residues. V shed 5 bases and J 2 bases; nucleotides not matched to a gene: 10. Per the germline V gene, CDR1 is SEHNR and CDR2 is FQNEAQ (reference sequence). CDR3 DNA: TGTGCCAGCAGCCCAGTCCGGACAGGGTATCAAGAGACCCAGTACTTC. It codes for CASSPVRTGYQETQYF. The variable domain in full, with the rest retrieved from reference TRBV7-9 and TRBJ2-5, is DTGVSQNPRHKITKRGQNVTFRCDPISEHNRLYWYRQTLGQGPEFLTYFQNEAQLEKSRLLSDRFSAERPKGSFSTLEIQRTEQGDSAMYLCASSPVRTGYQETQYFGPGTRLLVL.

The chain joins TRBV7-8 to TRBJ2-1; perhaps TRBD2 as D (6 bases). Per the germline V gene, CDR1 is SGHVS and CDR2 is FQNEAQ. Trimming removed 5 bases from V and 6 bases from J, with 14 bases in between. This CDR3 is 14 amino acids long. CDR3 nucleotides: TGTGCCAGCAGCCCATGGACTATGGGCAATGAGCAGTTCTTC. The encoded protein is CASSPWTMGNEQFF.

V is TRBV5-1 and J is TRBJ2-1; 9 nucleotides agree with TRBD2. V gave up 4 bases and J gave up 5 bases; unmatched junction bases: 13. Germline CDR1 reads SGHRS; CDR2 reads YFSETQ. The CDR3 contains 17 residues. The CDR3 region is CASSPLVGGRADNEQFF. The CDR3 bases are TGCGCCAGCAGCCCGCTCGTCGGCGGGAGGGCCGACAATGAGCAGTTCTTC.

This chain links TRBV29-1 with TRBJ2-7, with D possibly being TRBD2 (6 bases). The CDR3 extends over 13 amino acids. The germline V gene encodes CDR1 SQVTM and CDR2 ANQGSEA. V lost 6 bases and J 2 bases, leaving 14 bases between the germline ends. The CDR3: CSVTPSAPYEQYF. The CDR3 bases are TGCAGCGTGACTCCTAGCGCCCCCTACGAGCAGTACTTC.

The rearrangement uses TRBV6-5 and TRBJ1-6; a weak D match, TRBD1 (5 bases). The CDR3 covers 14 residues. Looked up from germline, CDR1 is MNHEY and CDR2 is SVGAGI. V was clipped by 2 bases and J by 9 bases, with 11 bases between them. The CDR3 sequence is CASSYQGRRSPLHF. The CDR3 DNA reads TGTGCCAGCAGTTACCAGGGTAGGCGTTCACCCCTCCACTTT.

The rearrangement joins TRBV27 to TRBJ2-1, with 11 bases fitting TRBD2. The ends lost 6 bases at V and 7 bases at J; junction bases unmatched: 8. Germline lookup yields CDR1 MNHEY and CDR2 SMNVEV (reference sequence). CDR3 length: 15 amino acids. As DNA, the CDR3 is TGTGCCAGCAGCCAAGGGGCTAGCGGGAGGAATGAGCAGTTCTTC. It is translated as CASSQGASGRNEQFF.

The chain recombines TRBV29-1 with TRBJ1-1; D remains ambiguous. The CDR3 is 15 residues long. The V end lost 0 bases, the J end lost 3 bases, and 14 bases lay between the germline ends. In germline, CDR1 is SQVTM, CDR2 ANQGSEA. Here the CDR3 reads CSVEDSSDLDTEAFF. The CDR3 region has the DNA TGCAGCGTTGAAGATTCATCGGACCTTGACACTGAAGCTTTCTTT.

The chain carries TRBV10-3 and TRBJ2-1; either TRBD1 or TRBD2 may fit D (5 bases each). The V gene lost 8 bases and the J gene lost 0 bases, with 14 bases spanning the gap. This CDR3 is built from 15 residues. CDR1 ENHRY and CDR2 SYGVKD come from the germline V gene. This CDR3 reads CAIGWMGTSYNEQFF. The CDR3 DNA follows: TGTGCCATCGGGTGGATGGGGACCTCCTACAATGAGCAGTTCTTC.

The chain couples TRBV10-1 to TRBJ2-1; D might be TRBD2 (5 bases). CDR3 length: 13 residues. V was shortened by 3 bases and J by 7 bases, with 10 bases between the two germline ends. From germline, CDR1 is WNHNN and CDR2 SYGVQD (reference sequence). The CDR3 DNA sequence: TGCGCCAGCAGTGATCGGGGTTGGAATGAGCAGTTCTTC. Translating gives CASSDRGWNEQFF.

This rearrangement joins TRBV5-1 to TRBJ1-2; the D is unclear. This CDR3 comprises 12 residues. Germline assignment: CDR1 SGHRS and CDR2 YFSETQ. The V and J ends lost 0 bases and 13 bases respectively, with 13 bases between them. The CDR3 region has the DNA TGCGCCAGCAGCTTGGTCAGAGGGATCGCCACCTTC. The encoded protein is CASSLVRGIATF.

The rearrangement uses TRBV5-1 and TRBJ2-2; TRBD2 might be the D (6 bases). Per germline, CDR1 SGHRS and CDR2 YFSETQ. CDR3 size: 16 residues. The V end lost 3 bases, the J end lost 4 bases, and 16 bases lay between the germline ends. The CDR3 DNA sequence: TGCGCCAGCAGCTCCAGGTCTAGCGTCTCCACCGGGGAGCTGTTTTTT. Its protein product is CASSSRSSVSTGELFF.

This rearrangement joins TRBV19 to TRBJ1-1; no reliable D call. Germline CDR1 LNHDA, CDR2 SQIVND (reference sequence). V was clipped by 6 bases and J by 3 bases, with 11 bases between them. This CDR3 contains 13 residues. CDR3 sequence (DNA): TGTGCCAGTAGCCAGAACTTGGACACTGAAGCTTTCTTT. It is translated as CASSQNLDTEAFF.

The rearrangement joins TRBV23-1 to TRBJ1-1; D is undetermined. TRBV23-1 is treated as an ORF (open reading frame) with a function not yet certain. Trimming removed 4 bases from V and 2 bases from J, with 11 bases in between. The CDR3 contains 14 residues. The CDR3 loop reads CASSPPGVNTEAFF. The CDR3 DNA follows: TGCGCCAGCAGTCCCCCCGGGGTCAACACTGAAGCTTTCTTT.

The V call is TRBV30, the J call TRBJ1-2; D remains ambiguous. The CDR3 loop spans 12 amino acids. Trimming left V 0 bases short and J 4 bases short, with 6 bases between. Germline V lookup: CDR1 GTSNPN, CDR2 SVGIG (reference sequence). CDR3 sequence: CAWSVMGYGYTF. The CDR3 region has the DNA TGTGCCTGGAGTGTAATGGGCTATGGCTACACCTTC.

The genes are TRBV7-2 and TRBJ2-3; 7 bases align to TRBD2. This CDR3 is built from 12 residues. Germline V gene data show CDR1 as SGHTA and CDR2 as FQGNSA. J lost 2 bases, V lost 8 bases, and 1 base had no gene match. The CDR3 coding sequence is TGTGCCAGCGGGACTACCACAGATACGCAGTATTTT. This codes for CASGTTTDTQYF.